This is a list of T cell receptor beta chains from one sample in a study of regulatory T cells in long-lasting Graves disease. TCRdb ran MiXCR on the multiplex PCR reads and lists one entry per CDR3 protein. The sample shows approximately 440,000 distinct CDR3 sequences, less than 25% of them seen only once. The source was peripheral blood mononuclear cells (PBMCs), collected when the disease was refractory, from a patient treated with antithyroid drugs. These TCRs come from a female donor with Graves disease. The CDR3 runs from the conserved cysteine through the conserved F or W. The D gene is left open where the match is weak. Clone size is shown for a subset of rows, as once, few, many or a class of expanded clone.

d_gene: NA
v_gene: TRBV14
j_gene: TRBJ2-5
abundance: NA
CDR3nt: TGTGCCAGCAGCCAGCTCGGGTTCCATTTAGAGACCCAGTACTTC
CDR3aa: CASSQLGFHLETQYF

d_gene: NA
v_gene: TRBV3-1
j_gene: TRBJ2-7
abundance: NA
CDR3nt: TGTGCCAGCAGCCCCCCTGGGGACCCCTACGAGCAGTACTTC
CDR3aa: CASSPPGDPYEQYF

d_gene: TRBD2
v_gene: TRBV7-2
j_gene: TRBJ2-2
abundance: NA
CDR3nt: TGTGCCAGCAGCTTTGGACTAGGAGACGGGGAGCTGTTTTTT
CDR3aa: CASSFGLGDGELFF

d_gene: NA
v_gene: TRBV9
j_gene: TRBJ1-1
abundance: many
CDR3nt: TGTGCCAGCAGCGTAGGGCCGAACACTGAAGCTTTCTTT
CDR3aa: CASSVGPNTEAFF

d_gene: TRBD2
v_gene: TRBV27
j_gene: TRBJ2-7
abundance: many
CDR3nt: TGTGCCAGCAGTAGGACTAGAACCACCTACGAGCAGTACTTC
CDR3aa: CASSRTRTTYEQYF

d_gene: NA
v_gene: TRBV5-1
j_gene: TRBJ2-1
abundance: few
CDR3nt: TGCGCCAGCAGCTTGGGGGGCAAAGCGGCTTACAATGAGCAGTTCTTC
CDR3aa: CASSLGGKAAYNEQFF

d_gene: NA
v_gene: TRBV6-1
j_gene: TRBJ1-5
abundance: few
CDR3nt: TGTGCCAGCAGCCCATGGGTTAACAATCAGCCCCAGCATTTT
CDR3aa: CASSPWVNNQPQHF

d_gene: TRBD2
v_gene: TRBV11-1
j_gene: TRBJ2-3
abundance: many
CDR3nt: TGTGCCAGCAGCTTCCCGGGACTAGCTGGTGAAATCACAGATACGCAGTATTTT
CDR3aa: CASSFPGLAGEITDTQYF

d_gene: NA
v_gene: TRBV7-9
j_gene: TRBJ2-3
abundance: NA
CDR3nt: TGTGCCAGCAGCAATCCCGGGACCACTCCCGTAGATACGCAGTATTTT
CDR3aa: CASSNPGTTPVDTQYF

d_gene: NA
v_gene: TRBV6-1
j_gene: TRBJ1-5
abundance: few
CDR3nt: TGTGCCAGCAGGGGAGACGGGCAGCCCCAGCATTTT
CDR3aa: CASRGDGQPQHF

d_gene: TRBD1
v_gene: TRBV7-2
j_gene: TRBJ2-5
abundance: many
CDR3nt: TGTGCCAGCAGCTTCCGGGACAGGGGACAAGAGACCCAGTACTTC
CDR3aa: CASSFRDRGQETQYF

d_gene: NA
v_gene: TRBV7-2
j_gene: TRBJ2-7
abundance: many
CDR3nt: TGTGCCAGCAGCCTTGGGGGCAGTCTTTCGGACGAGCAGTACTTC
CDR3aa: CASSLGGSLSDEQYF

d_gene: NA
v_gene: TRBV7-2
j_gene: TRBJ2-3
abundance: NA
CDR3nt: TGTGCCAGCAGCTTAAAGGGGGGAGGGCGCAACACAGATACGCAGTATTTT
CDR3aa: CASSLKGGGRNTDTQYF

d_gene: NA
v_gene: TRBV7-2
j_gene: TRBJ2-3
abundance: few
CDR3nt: TGTGCCAGCAGCAAGGGGCTGGCGGTAGATACGCAGTATTTT
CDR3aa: CASSKGLAVDTQYF

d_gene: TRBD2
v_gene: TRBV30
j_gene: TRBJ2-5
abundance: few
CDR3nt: TGTGCCTGGAGTGGGGCGGGGGTAGACCCAGAGACCCAGTACTTC
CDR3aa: CAWSGAGVDPETQYF

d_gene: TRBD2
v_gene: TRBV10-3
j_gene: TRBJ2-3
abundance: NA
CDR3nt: TGTGCCATCCGGAGGGAGGGCCCCACAGATACGCAGTATTTT
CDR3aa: CAIRREGPTDTQYF

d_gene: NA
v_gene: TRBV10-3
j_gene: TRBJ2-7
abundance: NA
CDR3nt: TGTGCCATAAGGGACACAGGATCCTACGAGCAGTACTTC
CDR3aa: CAIRDTGSYEQYF

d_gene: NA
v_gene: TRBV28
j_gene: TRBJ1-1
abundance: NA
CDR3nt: TGTGCCAGCAGTTTATCCGGGAACTACACTGAAGCTTTCTTT
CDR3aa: CASSLSGNYTEAFF

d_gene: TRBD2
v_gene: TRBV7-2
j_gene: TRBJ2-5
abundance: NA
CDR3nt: TGTGCCAGCAGTCGGGGCCTAGCGGGAGACCAAGAGACCCAGTACTTC
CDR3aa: CASSRGLAGDQETQYF

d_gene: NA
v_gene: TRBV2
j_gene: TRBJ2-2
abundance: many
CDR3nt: TGTGCCAGCAGGCTAGCTCACACCGGGGAGCTGTTTTTT
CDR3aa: CASRLAHTGELFF

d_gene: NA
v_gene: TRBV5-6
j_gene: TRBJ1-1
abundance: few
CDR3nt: TGTGCCAGCAGCTTGGGGGCAGCAATGAACACTGAAGCTTTCTTT
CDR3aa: CASSLGAAMNTEAFF

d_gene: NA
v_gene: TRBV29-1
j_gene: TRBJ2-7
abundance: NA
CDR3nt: TGCAGCGTTGGGGGACCGTACTCCGAGCAGTACTTC
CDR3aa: CSVGGPYSEQYF

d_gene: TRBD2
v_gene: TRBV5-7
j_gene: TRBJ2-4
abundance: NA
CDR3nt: TGTGCCACCCCCCCTCGGGCAGGGAGGGACATTCAGTACTTC
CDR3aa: CATPPRAGRDIQYF

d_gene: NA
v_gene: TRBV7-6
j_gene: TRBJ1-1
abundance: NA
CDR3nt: TGTGCCAGCAGCCCAAAGGGAGGGACAAGCATGAACACTGAAGCTTTCTTT
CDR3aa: CASSPKGGTSMNTEAFF

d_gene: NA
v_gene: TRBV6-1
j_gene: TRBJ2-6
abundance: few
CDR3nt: TGTGCCAGCACCAGGGAAATCAGCTCTGGGGCCAACGTCCTGACTTTC
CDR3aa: CASTREISSGANVLTF

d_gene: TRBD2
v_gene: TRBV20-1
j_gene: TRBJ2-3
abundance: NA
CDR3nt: TGCAGTGCGGGGGGCCCCGGGACTAGCGGGAGGAGTCGCACAGATACGCAGTATTTT
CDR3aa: CSAGGPGTSGRSRTDTQYF

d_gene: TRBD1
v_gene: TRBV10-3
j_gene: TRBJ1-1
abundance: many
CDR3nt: TGTGCCAGTCTCGACAGGGAGAACACTGAAGCTTTCTTT
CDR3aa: CASLDRENTEAFF

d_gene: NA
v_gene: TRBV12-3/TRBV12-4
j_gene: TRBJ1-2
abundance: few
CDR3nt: TGTGCCAGCAGTTTTCCAGGGGCCCATGGCTACACCTTC
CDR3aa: CASSFPGAHGYTF

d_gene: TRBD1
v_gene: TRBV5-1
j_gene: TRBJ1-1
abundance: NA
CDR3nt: TGCGCCAGCAGCTTAAAACGACAGGGCACTGAAGCTTTCTTT
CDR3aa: CASSLKRQGTEAFF

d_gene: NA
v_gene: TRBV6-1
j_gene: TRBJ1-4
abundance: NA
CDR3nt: TGTGTCAGCAGGCCCCAGGGAGTTAATGAAAAACTGTTTTTT
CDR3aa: CVSRPQGVNEKLFF

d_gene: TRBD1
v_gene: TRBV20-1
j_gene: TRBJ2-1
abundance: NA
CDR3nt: TGCAGTGCTAGAGGGGGACAGGGCCCCTACAATGAGCAGTTCTTC
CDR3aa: CSARGGQGPYNEQFF

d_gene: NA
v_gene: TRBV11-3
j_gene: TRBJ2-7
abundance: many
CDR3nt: TGTGCCAGCAGCGCCTACTCGACAGAACAGCGGCAGTACTTC
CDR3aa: CASSAYSTEQRQYF

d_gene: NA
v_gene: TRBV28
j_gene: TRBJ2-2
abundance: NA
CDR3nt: TGTGCCAGCAGTTTGGTCAGGGAGACCGGGGAGCTGTTTTTT
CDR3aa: CASSLVRETGELFF

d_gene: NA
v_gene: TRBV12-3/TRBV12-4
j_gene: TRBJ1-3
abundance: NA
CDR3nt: TGTGCCAGCAGTTTAGTAACAGGGATTAGAGACACCATATATTTT
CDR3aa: CASSLVTGIRDTIYF

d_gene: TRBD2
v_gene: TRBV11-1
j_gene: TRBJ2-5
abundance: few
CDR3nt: TGTGCCAGCAGCCTGCGACTAGCGGGCACCCAAGAGACCCAGTACTTC
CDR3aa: CASSLRLAGTQETQYF

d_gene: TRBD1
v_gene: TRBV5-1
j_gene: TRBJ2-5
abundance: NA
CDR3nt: TGCGCCAGCAGCACGGGACAGGGGAGAATAGAAGAGACCCAGTACTTC
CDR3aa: CASSTGQGRIEETQYF

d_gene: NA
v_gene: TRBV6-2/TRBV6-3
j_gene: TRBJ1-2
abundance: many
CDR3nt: TGTGCCAGCAGTTACTCCCCGAACAGTAATCGCTATGGCTACACCTTC
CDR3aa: CASSYSPNSNRYGYTF

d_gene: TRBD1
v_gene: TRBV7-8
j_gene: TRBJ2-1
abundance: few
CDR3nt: TGTGCCAGCAGCTCCGGGACAGGTAGCCCCAATGAGCAGTTCTTC
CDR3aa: CASSSGTGSPNEQFF

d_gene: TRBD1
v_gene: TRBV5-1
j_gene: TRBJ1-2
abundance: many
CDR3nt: TGCGCCAGCAGCCCCGTCAGGGGACAGGGGGCGATTGGCTACACCTTC
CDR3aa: CASSPVRGQGAIGYTF

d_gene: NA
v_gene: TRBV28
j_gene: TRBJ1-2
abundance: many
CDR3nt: TGTGCCAGCAGGTCAGAAGGCTACACCTTC
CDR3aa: CASRSEGYTF

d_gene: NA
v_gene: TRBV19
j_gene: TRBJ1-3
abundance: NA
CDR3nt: TGTGCCAGTAGTACCGGACAGAGCTCTGGAAACACCATATATTTT
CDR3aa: CASSTGQSSGNTIYF